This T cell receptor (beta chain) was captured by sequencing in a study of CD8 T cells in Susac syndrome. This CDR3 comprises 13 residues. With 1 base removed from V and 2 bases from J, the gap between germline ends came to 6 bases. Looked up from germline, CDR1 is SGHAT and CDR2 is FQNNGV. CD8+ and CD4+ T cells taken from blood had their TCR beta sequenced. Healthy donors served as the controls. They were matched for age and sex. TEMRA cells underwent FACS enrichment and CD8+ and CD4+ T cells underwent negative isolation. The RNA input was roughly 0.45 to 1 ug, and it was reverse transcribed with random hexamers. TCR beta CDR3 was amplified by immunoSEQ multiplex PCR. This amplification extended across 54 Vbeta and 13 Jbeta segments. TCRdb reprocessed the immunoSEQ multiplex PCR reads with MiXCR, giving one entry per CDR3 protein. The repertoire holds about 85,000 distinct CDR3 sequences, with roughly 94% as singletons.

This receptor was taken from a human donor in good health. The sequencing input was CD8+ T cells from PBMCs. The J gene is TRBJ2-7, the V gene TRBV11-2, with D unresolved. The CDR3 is CASSLVQTYEQYF. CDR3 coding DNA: TGTGCCAGCAGCTTAGTACAGACCTACGAGCAGTACTTC.